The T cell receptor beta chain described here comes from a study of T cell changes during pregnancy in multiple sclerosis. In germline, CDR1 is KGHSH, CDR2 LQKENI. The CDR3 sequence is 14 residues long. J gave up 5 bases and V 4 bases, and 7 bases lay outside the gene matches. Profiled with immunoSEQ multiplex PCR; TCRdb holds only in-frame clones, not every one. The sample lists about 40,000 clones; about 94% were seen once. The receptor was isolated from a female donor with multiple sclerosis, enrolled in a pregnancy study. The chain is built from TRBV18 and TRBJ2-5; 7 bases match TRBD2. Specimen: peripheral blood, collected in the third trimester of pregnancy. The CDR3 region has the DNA TGTGCCAGCTCACTAGCGGGCGGGAGTGAGACCCAGTACTTC. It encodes CASSLAGGSETQYF. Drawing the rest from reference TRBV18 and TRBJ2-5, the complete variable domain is NAGVMQNPRHLVRRRGQEARLRCSPMKGHSHVYWYRQLPEEGLKFMVYLQKENIIDESGMPKERFSAEFPKEGPSILRIQQVVRGDSAAYFCASSLAGGSETQYFGPGTRLLVL.